Listed below are T cell receptor beta chains from one sample, sequenced in a study of early T cells in non-severe SARS-CoV-2 infection. TCRdb processed the 5' RACE reads anew with MiXCR; each CDR3 protein has one entry. This sample carries some 91,000 distinct CDR3 sequences, around 14% of them seen once, and the ten largest clones take about 2.3%. The specimen was whole blood. The origin of the receptors is an adult who was a healthcare worker with PCR-confirmed SARS-CoV-2 infection or an uninfected control (not recorded which). Both conserved end residues are part of each CDR3. Each record gives: clone size, V gene, D gene, J gene, CDR3 protein, CDR3 DNA. The D gene is left open where the match is weak. Clone size appears in some rows only: once, few, many, or a class for an expanded clone.

clone_size: many; v_call: TRBV7-2; d_call: NA; j_call: TRBJ1-5; cdr3_aa: CASSLEVGQPQHF; cdr3_nt: TGTGCCAGCAGCTTAGAGGTGGGTCAGCCCCAGCATTTT
clone_size: once; v_call: TRBV3-1; d_call: NA; j_call: TRBJ1-1; cdr3_aa: CASSLKSEAFF; cdr3_nt: TGTGCCAGCAGCCTAAAATCTGAAGCTTTCTTT
clone_size: few; v_call: TRBV28; d_call: TRBD1; j_call: TRBJ2-5; cdr3_aa: CASSSPGTGQETQYF; cdr3_nt: TGTGCCAGCAGTTCCCCGGGGACAGGACAAGAGACCCAGTACTTC
clone_size: NA; v_call: TRBV2; d_call: TRBD2; j_call: TRBJ2-5; cdr3_aa: CASTEGLAVKTQYF; cdr3_nt: TGTGCCAGCACTGAGGGACTAGCAGTGAAGACCCAGTACTTC
clone_size: NA; v_call: TRBV28; d_call: NA; j_call: TRBJ2-7; cdr3_aa: CASAQKTGFFYEQYF; cdr3_nt: TGTGCCAGCGCCCAAAAAACAGGGTTCTTCTACGAGCAGTACTTC
clone_size: NA; v_call: TRBV5-1; d_call: NA; j_call: TRBJ2-7; cdr3_aa: CASSLGGVRTYEQYF; cdr3_nt: TGCGCCAGCAGCTTAGGAGGGGTACGGACCTACGAGCAGTACTTC
clone_size: many; v_call: TRBV7-8; d_call: NA; j_call: TRBJ1-5; cdr3_aa: CASSLAGLRQPQHF; cdr3_nt: TGTGCCAGCAGCTTAGCAGGGCTACGGCAGCCCCAGCATTTT
clone_size: few; v_call: TRBV3-1; d_call: NA; j_call: TRBJ2-2; cdr3_aa: CASSHREGRNPGELFF; cdr3_nt: TGTGCCAGCAGCCACCGAGAGGGTCGAAACCCCGGGGAGCTGTTTTTT
clone_size: NA; v_call: TRBV7-9; d_call: TRBD1; j_call: TRBJ1-3; cdr3_aa: CASSLGRTGSGNTIYF; cdr3_nt: TGTGCCAGCAGCTTAGGCCGGACAGGCTCTGGAAACACCATATATTTT
clone_size: NA; v_call: TRBV28; d_call: NA; j_call: TRBJ2-7; cdr3_aa: CATSRAAYEQYF; cdr3_nt: TGTGCCACCTCCAGGGCCGCATACGAGCAGTACTTC
clone_size: NA; v_call: TRBV6-5; d_call: NA; j_call: TRBJ1-6; cdr3_aa: CASSYGVVGSSYNSPLHF; cdr3_nt: TGTGCCAGCAGTTACGGGGTCGTTGGGAGCTCCTATAATTCACCCCTCCACTTT
clone_size: NA; v_call: TRBV28; d_call: NA; j_call: TRBJ1-6; cdr3_aa: CASSLVHSYNSPLHF; cdr3_nt: TGTGCCAGCAGTTTAGTCCACTCCTATAATTCACCCCTCCACTTT
clone_size: few; v_call: TRBV20-1; d_call: NA; j_call: TRBJ2-2; cdr3_aa: CSAIGLGNTGELFF; cdr3_nt: TGCAGTGCCATTGGATTAGGAAACACCGGGGAGCTGTTTTTT
clone_size: many; v_call: TRBV6-6; d_call: NA; j_call: TRBJ1-1; cdr3_aa: CASSYSGHNTEAFF; cdr3_nt: TGTGCCAGCAGTTACTCGGGACATAACACTGAAGCTTTCTTT
clone_size: NA; v_call: TRBV29-1; d_call: TRBD1; j_call: TRBJ2-1; cdr3_aa: CSAPDRGTNEQFF; cdr3_nt: TGCAGCGCCCCGGACAGGGGAACAAATGAGCAGTTCTTC
clone_size: NA; v_call: TRBV29-1; d_call: NA; j_call: TRBJ2-5; cdr3_aa: CSVDYSQETQYF; cdr3_nt: TGCAGCGTTGACTACAGCCAAGAGACCCAGTACTTC
clone_size: few; v_call: TRBV12-3/TRBV12-4; d_call: TRBD1; j_call: TRBJ2-1; cdr3_aa: CASSLPMTGNNEQFF; cdr3_nt: TGTGCCAGCAGTTTACCCATGACAGGGAACAATGAGCAGTTCTTC
clone_size: many; v_call: TRBV7-2; d_call: TRBD2; j_call: TRBJ2-3; cdr3_aa: CASSLGLASDTQYF; cdr3_nt: TGTGCCAGCAGCTTAGGACTAGCTTCTGATACGCAGTATTTT
clone_size: many; v_call: TRBV3-1; d_call: NA; j_call: TRBJ2-2; cdr3_aa: CASSQGGGYRTGELFF; cdr3_nt: TGTGCCAGCAGCCAAGGTGGGGGCTACCGAACCGGGGAGCTGTTTTTT
clone_size: many; v_call: TRBV19; d_call: TRBD1; j_call: TRBJ1-5; cdr3_aa: CASSSPGQGSQPQHF; cdr3_nt: TGTGCCAGTAGCTCACCGGGACAGGGTAGTCAGCCCCAGCATTTT
clone_size: NA; v_call: TRBV7-2; d_call: NA; j_call: TRBJ2-3; cdr3_aa: CASSFQGIDTQYF; cdr3_nt: TGTGCCAGCAGCTTTCAGGGCATAGATACGCAGTATTTT
clone_size: NA; v_call: TRBV29-1; d_call: TRBD1; j_call: TRBJ2-1; cdr3_aa: CSGDRGFNEQFF; cdr3_nt: TGCAGCGGGGACAGGGGCTTCAATGAGCAGTTCTTC
clone_size: few; v_call: TRBV7-6; d_call: NA; j_call: TRBJ2-7; cdr3_aa: CASSLARTAEQYF; cdr3_nt: TGTGCCAGCAGCTTAGCGCGAACAGCCGAGCAGTACTTC
clone_size: many; v_call: TRBV5-6; d_call: NA; j_call: TRBJ2-3; cdr3_aa: CASSRRGSGDTQYF; cdr3_nt: TGTGCCAGCAGTCGACGCGGGTCGGGAGATACGCAGTATTTT